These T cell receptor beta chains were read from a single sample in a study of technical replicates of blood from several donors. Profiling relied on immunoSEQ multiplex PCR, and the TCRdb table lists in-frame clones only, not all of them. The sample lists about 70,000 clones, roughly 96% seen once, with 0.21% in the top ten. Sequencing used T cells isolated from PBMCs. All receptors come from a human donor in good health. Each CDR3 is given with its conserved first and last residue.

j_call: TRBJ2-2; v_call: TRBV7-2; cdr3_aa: CASSTRLNTGELFF
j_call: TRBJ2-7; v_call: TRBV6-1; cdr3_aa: CASSELGNGYEQYF
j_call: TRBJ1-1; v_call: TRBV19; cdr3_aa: CASSISRVEAFF
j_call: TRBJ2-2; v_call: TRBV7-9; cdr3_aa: CASSGTSGRAGELFF
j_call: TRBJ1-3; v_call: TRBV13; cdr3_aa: CASSLAGNTIYF
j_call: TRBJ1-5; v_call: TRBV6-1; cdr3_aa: CASSSQGTLIQPQHF
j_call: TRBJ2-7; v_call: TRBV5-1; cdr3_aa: CASREGQGYEQYF
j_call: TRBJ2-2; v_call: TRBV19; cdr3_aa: CASSIEAGTGELFF
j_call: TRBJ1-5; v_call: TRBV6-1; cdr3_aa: CASSEEGDQPQHF
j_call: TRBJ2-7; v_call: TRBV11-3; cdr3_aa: CASSPRLKFYEQYF
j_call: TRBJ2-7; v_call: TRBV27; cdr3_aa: CASSVAGATYEQYF
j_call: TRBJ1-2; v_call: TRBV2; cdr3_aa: CASSPGQGRANYGYTF
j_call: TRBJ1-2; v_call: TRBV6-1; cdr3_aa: CASSLQSPPYGYTF
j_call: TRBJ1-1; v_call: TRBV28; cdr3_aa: CASSFISGFGGADTRTEAFF
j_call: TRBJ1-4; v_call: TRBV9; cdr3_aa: CASSVEGTVNEKLFF
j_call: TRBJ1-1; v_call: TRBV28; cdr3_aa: CASSYRRGYTEAFF
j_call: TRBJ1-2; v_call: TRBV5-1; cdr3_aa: CASSLASTGAYYGYTF
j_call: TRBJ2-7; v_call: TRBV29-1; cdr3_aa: CSAVPQSRGYEQYF
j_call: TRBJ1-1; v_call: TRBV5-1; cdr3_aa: CASSSEGGLNTEAFF
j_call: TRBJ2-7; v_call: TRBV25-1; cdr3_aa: CASSPGLSYEQYF
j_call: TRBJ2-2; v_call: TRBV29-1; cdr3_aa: CSVLGLEGGELFF
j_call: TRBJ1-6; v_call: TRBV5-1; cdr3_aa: CASSLEGHSNSPLHF
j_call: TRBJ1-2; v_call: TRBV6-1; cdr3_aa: CASSARTGNYGYTF
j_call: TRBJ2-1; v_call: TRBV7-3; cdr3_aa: CASSLPSGGGNEQFF
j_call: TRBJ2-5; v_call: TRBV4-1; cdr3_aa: CASSQRRGFQETQYF
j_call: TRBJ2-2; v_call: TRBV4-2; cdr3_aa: CASSQSYRATGELFF
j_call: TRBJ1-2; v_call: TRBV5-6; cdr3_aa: CASETRTGDGYGYTF
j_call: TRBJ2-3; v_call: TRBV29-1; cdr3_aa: CSVEPTGDTQYF
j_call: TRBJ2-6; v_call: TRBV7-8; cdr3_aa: CASSRASGDLSGANVLTF
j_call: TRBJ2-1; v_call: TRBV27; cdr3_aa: CASSSYQGLAHNEQFF
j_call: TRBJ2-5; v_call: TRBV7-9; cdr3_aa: CASSNRDRDPSRYF
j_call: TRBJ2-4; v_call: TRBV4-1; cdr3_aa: CASSTLAGEGGLAKNIQYF
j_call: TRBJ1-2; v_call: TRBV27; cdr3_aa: CASSLLGQGELTF
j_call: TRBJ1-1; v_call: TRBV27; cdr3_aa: CASSLRGGRTEAFF
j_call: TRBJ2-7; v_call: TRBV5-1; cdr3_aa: CASSALLAGQGREQYF
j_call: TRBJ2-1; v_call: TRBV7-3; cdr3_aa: CASSLGQGIYEQFF
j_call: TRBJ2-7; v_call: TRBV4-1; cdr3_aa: CASSQSVQGGVEQYF
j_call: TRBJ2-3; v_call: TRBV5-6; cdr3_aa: CASSALAGGLGTQYF
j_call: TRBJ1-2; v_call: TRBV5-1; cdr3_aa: CASRTGGSGYTF
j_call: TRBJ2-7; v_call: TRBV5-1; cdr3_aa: CASSGHLQSSYEQYF
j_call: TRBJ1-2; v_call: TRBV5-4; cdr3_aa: CASSLGQENYGYTF
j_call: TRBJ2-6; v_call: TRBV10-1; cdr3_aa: CASSEGGAGANVLTF
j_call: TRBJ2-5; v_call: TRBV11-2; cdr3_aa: CASSSIQETQYF
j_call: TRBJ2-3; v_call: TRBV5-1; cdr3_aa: CASSLGLADSTDTQYF
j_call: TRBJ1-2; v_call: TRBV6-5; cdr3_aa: CASSGTAHGYGYTF
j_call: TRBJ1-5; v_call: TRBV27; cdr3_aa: CASSLGRGQPQHF
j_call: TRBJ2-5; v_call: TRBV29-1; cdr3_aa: CSVETEGLAVDLNWKQETQYF
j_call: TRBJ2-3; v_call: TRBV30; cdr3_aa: CAWVPGADTQYF
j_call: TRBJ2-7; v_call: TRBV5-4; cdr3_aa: CASSWGQGAREQYF